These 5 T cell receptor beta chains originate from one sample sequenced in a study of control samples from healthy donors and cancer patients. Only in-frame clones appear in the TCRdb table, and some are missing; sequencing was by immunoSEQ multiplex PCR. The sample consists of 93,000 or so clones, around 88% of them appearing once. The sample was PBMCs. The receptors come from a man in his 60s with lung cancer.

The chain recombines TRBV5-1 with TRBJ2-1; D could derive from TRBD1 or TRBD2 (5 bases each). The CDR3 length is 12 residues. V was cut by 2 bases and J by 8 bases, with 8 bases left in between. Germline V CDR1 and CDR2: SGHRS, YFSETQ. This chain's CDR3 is CASSFQGDEQFF. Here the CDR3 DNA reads TGCGCCAGCAGCTTTCAGGGAGATGAGCAGTTCTTC.

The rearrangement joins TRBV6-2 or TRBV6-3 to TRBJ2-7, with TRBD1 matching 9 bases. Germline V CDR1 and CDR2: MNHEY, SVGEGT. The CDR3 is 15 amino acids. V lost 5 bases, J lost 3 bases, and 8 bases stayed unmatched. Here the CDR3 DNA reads TGTGCCAGCAGTCCGGCGGACAGGGGCATCTACGAGCAGTACTTC. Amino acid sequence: CASSPADRGIYEQYF.

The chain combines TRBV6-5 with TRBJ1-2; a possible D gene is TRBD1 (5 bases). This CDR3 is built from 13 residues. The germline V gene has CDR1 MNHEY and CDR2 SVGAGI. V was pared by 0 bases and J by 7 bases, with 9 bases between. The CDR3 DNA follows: TGTGCCAGCAGTTACTCGGCAGGGCTTGGCTACACCTTC. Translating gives CASSYSAGLGYTF.

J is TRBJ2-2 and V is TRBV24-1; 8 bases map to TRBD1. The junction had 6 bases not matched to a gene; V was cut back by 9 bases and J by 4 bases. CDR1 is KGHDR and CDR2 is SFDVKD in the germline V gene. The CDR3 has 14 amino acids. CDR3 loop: CATQGQGSTGELFF. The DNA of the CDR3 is TGTGCCACCCAAGGACAGGGAAGCACCGGGGAGCTGTTTTTT.

In DNA, the CDR3 is TGTGCCAGCAGCGCTCAGGGTGGTGGCAATCAGCCCCAGCATTTT. It codes for CASSAQGGGNQPQHF. The chain couples TRBV7-2 to TRBJ1-5; a weak D match, TRBD1 (5 bases). CDR1 and CDR2 (germline): SGHTA, FQGNSA. CDR3 length: 15 residues. Trimming removed 5 bases at V and 2 bases at J, with 13 bases between.